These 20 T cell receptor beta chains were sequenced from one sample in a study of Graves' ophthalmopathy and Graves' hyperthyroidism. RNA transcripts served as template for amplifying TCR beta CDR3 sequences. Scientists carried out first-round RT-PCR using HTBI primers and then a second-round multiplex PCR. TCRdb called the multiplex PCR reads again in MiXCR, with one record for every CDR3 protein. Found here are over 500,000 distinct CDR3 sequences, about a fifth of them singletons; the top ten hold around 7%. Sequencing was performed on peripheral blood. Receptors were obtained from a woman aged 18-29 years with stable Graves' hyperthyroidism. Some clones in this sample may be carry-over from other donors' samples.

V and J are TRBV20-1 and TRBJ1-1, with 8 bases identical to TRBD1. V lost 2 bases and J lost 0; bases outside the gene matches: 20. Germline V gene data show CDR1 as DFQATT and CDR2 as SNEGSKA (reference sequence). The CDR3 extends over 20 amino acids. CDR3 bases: TGCAGTGCTAGATCGCCGCTACAGGGGGGGCGCGTGTCCATGAACACTGAAGCTTTCTTT. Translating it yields CSARSPLQGGRVSMNTEAFF.

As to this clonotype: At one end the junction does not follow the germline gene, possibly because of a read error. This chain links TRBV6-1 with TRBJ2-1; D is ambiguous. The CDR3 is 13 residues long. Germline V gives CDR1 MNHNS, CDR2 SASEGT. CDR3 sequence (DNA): TGTGCCAGCAGACAGAGCTCCTACAATGAGAAGTTCTTC. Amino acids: CASRQSSYNEKFF.

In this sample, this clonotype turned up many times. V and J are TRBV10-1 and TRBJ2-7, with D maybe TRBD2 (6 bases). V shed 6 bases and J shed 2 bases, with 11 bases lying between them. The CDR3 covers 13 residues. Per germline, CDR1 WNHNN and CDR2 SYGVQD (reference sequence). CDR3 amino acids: CASSGGATYEQYF. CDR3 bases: TGCGCCAGCAGCGGGGGTGCAACCTACGAGCAGTACTTC.

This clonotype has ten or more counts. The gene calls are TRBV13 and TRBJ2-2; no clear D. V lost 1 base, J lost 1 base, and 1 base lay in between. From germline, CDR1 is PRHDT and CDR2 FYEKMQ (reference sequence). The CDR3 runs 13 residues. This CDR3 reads CASSLENTGELFF. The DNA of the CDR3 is TGTGCCAGCAGCTTAGAGAACACCGGGGAGCTGTTTTTT.

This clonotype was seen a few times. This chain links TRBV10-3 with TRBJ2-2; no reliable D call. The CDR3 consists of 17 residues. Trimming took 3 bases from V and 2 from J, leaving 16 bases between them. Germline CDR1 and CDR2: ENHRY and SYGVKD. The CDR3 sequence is CAISDSVTNYNTGELFF. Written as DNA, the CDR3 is TGTGCCATCAGTGATTCTGTTACAAACTATAACACCGGGGAGCTGTTTTTT.

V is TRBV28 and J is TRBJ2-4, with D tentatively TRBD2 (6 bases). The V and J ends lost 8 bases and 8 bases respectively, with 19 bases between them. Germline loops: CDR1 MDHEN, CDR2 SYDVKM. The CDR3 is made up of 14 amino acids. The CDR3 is CASGDEGRIDIQYF. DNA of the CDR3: TGTGCCAGCGGGGACGAAGGGAGGATTGACATTCAGTACTTC.

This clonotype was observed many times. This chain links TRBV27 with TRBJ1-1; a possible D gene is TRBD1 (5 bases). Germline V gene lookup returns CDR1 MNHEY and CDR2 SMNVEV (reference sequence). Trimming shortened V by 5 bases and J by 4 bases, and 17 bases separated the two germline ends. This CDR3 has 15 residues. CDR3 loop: CASSPRLGGGTEAFF. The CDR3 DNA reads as TGTGCCAGCAGTCCCCGTCTGGGGGGGGGCACTGAAGCTTTCTTT.

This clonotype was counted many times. The CDR3 nucleotides read TGTGCCAGCAGTTTCCCGACAGGGGGGTATGGCTACACCTTC. Encoded protein: CASSFPTGGYGYTF. This chain joins TRBV28 and TRBJ1-2; 9 bases match TRBD1. The germline V gene encodes CDR1 MDHEN and CDR2 SYDVKM. The CDR3 loop spans 14 amino acids. Trimming took 3 bases from V and 5 from J; bases not matched to a gene: 4.

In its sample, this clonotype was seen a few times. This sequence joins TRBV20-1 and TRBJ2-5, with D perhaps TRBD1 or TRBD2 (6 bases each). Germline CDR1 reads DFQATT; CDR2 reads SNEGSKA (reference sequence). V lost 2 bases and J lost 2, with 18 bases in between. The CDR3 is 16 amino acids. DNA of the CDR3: TGCAGTGCTAGAACCACCCGTCGGGGGCAGCAAGAGACCCAGTACTTC. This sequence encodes CSARTTRRGQQETQYF.

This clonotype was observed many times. CDR3 sequence: CASSIGQGQGGNQPQHF. The CDR3 coding sequence is TGTGCCAGTAGTATAGGTCAGGGGCAGGGCGGAAATCAGCCCCAGCATTTT. This chain joins TRBV19 and TRBJ1-5, with a possible D match to TRBD1 (6 bases). Trimming took 1 base from V and 4 from J, leaving 17 bases between them. This CDR3 is built from 17 residues. CDR1 and CDR2 (germline): LNHDA, SQIVND (reference sequence).

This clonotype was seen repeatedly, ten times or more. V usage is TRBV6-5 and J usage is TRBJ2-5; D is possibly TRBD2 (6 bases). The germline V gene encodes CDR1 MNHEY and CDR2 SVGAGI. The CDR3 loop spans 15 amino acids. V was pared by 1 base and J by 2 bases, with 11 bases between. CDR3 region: CASSYLKGGQETQYF. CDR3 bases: TGTGCCAGCAGTTACTTAAAAGGAGGGCAAGAGACCCAGTACTTC.

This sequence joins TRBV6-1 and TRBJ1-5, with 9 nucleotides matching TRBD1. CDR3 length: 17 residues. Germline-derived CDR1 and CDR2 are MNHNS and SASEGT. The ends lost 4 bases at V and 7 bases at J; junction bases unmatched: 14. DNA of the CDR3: TGTGCCAGCAGTGTTTACCCGGGACAGGGCCCTCGGCAGCCCCAGCATTTT. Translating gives CASSVYPGQGPRQPQHF.

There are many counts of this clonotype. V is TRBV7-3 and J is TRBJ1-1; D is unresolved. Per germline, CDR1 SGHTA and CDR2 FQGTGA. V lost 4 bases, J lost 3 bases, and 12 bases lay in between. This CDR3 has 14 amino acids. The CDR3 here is CASSSHGADTEAFF. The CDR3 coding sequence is TGTGCCAGCAGCTCCCATGGCGCGGACACTGAAGCTTTCTTT.

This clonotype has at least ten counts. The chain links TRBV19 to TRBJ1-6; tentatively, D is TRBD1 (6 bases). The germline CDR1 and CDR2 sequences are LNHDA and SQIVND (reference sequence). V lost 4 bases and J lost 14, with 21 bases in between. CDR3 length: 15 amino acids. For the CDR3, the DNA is TGTGCCAGTAGTACCAGCCCAGGGGCCGCCGGAACCCTCCACTTT. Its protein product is CASSTSPGAAGTLHF.

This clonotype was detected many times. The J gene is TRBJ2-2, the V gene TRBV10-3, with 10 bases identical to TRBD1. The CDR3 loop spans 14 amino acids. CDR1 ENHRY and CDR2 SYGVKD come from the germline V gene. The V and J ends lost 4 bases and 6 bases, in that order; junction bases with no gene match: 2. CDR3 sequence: CAISGQGASGELFF. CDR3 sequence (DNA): TGTGCCATCAGTGGACAGGGGGCGTCCGGGGAGCTGTTTTTT.

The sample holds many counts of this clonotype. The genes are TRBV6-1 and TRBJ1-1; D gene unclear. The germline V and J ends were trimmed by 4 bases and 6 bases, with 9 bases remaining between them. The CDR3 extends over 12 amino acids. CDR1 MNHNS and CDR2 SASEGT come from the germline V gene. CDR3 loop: CASSGEVPEAFF. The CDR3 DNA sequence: TGTGCCAGCAGTGGAGAGGTACCTGAAGCTTTCTTT.

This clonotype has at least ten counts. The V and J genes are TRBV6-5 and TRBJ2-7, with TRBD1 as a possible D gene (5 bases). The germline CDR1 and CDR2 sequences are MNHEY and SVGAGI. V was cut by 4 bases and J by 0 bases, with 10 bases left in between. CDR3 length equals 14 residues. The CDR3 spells CASSSDSFSYEQYF. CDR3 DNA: TGTGCCAGCAGTTCCGACAGTTTCTCCTACGAGCAGTACTTC.

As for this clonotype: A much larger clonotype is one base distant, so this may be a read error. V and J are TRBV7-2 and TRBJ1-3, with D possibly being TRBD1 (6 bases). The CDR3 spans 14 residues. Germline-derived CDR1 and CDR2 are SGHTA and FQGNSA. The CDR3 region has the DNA TGTGCCAGCAGCCCTCGGACAGCGGGAAACACCATATGTTTT. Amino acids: CASSPRTAGNTICF. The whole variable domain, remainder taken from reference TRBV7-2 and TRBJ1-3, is GAGVSQSPSNKVTEKGKDVELRCDPISGHTALYWYRQSLGQGLEFLIYFQGNSAPDKSGLPSDRFSAERTGGSVSTLTIQRTQQEDSAVYLCASSPRTAGNTICFGEGSWLTVV.

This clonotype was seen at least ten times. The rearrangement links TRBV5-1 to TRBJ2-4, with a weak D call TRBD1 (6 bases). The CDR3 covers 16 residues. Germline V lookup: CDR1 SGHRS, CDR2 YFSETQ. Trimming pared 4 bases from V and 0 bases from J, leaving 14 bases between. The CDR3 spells CASSPDRRLAKNIQYF. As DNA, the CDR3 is TGCGCCAGCAGCCCGGACAGACGATTAGCCAAAAACATTCAGTACTTC. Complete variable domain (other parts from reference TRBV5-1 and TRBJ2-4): KAGVTQTPRYLIKTRGQQVTLSCSPISGHRSVSWYQQTPGQGLQFLFEYFSETQRNKGNFPGRFSGRQFSNSRSEMNVSTLELGDSALYLCASSPDRRLAKNIQYFGAGTRLSVL.

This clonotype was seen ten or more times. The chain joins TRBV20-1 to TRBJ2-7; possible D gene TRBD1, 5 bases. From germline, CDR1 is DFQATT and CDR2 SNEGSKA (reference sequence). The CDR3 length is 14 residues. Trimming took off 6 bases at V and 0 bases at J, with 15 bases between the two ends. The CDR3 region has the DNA TGCAGTGCAGCCGCCCTGACAGTCTCCTACGAGCAGTACTTC. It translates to CSAAALTVSYEQYF.